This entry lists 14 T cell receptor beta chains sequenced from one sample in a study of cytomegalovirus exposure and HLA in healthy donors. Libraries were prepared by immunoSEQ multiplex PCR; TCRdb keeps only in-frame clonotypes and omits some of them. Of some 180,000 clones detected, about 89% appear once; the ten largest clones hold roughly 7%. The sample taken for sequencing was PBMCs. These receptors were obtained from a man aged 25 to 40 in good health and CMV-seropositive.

The chain's CDR3 is CASSLTSGTYSYNEQFF. CDR3 nucleotide sequence: TGCGCCAGCAGCCTAACTAGCGGAACATACTCCTACAATGAGCAGTTCTTC. V is TRBV4-1 and J is TRBJ2-1; 8 bases line up with TRBD2. Germline CDR1 reads MGHRA; CDR2 reads YSYEKL. The length of the CDR3 is 17 residues. Trimming cost V 4 bases and J 0 bases; bases outside gene matches: 8.

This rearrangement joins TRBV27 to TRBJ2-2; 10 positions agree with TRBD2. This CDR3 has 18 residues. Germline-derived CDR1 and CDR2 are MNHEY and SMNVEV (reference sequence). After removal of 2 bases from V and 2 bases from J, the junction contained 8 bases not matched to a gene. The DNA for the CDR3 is TGTGCCAGCAGTTTAGGCCCCCCTAGCGGGAGTAACACCGGGGAGCTGTTTTTT. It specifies CASSLGPPSGSNTGELFF.

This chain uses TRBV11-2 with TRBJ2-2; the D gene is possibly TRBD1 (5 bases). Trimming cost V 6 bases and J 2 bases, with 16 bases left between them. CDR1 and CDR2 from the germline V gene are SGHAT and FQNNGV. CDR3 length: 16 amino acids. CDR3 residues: CASRPTAPQNTGELFF. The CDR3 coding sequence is TGTGCCAGCAGGCCGACAGCCCCCCAAAACACCGGGGAGCTGTTTTTT.

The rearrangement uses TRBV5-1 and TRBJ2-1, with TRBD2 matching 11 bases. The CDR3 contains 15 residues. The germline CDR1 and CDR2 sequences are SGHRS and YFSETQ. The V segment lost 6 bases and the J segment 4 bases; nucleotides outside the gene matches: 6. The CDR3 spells CASTPTSGVYNEQFF. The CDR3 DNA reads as TGCGCCAGCACGCCGACTAGCGGGGTGTACAATGAGCAGTTCTTC.

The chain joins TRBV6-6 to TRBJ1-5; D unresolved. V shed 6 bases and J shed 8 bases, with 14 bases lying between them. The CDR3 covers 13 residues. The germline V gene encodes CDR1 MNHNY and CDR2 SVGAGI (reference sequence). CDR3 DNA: TGTGCCAGCAGACTCGGATTGTCGGAGCCCCAGCATTTT. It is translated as CASRLGLSEPQHF.

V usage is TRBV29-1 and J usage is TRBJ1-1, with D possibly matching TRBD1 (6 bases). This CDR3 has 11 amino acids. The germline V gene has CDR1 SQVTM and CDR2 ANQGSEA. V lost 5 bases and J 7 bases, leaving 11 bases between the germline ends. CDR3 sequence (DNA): TGCAGCGTTATGACAGGAAGTGAAGCTTTCTTT. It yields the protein CSVMTGSEAFF.

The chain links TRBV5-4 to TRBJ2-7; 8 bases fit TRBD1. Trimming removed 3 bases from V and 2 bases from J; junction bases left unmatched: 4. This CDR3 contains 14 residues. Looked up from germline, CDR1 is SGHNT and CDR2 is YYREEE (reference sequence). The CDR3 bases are TGTGCCAGCAGCTGGGACAGGAGGACCTACGAGCAGTACTTC. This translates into CASSWDRRTYEQYF. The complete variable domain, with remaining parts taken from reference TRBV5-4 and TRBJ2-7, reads ETGVTQSPTHLIKTRGQQVTLRCSSQSGHNTVSWYQQALGQGPQFIFQYYREEENGRGNFPPRFSGLQFPNYSSELNVNALELDDSALYLCASSWDRRTYEQYFGPGTRLTVT.

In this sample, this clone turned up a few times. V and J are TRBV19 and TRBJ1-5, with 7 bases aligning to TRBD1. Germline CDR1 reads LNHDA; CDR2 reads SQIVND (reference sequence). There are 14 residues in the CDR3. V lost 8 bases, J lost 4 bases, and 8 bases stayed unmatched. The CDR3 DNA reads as TGTGCCAGTGATGGACAGGCAGGTAATCAGCCCCAGCATTTT. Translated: CASDGQAGNQPQHF.

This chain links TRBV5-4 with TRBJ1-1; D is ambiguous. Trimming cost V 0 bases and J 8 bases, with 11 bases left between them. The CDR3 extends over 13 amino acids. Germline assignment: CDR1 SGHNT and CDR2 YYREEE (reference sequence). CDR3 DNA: TGTGCCAGCAGCTTGGACCTCTTCAGCGAAGCTTTCTTT. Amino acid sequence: CASSLDLFSEAFF. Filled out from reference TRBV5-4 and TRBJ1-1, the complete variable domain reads ETGVTQSPTHLIKTRGQQVTLRCSSQSGHNTVSWYQQALGQGPQFIFQYYREEENGRGNFPPRFSGLQFPNYSSELNVNALELDDSALYLCASSLDLFSEAFFGQGTRLTVV.

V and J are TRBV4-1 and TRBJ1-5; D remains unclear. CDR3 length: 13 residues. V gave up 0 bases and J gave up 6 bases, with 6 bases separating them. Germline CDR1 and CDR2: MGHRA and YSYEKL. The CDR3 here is CASSQDTSQPQHF. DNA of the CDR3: TGCGCCAGCAGCCAAGACACGTCTCAGCCCCAGCATTTT.

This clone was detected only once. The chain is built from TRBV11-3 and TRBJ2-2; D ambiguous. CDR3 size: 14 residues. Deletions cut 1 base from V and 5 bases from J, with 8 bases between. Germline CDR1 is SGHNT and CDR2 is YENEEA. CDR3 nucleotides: TGTGCCAGCAGCTTAGGTGTCAAGACCGGGGAGCTGTTTTTT. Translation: CASSLGVKTGELFF. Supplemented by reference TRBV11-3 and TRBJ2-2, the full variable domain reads EAGVVQSPRYKIIEKKQPVAFWCNPISGHNTLYWYLQNLGQGPELLIRYENEEAVDDSQLPKDRFSAERLKGVDSTLKIQPAELGDSAVYLCASSLGVKTGELFFGEGSRLTVL.

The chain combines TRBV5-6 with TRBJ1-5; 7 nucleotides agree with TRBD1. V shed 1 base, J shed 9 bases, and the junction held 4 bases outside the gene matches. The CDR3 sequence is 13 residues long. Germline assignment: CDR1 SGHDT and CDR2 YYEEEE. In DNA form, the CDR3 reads TGTGCCAGCAGCTTGCAGGGGGATCCGCCCCAGCATTTT. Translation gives CASSLQGDPPQHF.

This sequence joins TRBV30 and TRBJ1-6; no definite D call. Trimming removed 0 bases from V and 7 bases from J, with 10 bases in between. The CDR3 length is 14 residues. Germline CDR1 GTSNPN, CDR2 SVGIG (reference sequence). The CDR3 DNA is TGTGCCTGGAGTGTAGGTATCCACAATTCACCCCTCCACTTT. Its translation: CAWSVGIHNSPLHF. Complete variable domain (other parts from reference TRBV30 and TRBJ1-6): SQTIHQWPATLVQPVGSPLSLECTVEGTSNPNLYWYRQAAGRGLQLLFYSVGIGQISSEVPQNLSASRPQDRQFILSSKKLLLSDSGFYLCAWSVGIHNSPLHFGNGTRLTVT.

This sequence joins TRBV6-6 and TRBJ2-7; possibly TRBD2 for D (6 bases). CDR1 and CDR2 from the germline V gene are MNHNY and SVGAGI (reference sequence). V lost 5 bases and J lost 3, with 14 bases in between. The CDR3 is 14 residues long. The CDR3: CASSPEFSGYEQYF. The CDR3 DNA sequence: TGTGCCAGCAGTCCCGAATTTAGCGGCTACGAGCAGTACTTC.